This T cell receptor beta chain stems from a study of T cell responses to AZD1222 COVID-19 vaccine. The data were produced by immunoSEQ multiplex PCR, yet TCRdb's version contains in-frame clones alone and is incomplete. The data show tens of thousands of clones, roughly 89% seen once. Trimming took off 3 bases at V and 0 bases at J, with 9 bases between the two ends. Germline V lookup: CDR1 GTSNPN, CDR2 SVGIG (reference sequence). The CDR3 consists of 14 residues. The chain is built from TRBV30 and TRBJ1-3, with a possible D match to TRBD1 (5 bases). This TCR was recovered from an adult who received the AZD1222 COVID-19 vaccine. This specimen consisted of peripheral blood, obtained 28 days after the second AZD1222 dose. Here the CDR3 reads CAWSRQHSGNTIYF. CDR3 nucleotide sequence: TGTGCCTGGAGCCGACAGCACTCTGGAAACACCATATATTTT. Based on the CDR3 plus reference TRBV30 and TRBJ1-3, the full variable domain is SQTIHQWPATLVQPVGSPLSLECTVEGTSNPNLYWYRQAAGRGLQLLFYSVGIGQISSEVPQNLSASRPQDRQFILSSKKLLLSDSGFYLCAWSRQHSGNTIYFGEGSWLTVV.